This entry concerns a single TCR beta chain. This sample was taken from a study of blood T cell repertoires in COVID-19. Study-wide context: Sites in the United States, Italy and Spain provided acute and convalescent COVID-19 samples. Sample material is recorded as cDNA or gDNA derived from T cells, B-cell-depleted T cells, or PBMCs.

Germline-derived CDR1 and CDR2 are MNHEY and SMNVEV (reference sequence). Between the trimmed V and J ends, which lost 2 bases and 2 bases, there was a span of 10 bases. The CDR3 totals 14 residues. Under the authors' procedure: Cell counts per sample came from amplifying reference gene primers. The protocol was immunoSEQ multiplex PCR, while the TCRdb copy is restricted to in-frame clones and leaves out a portion. Clonal size and the V and J genes are those of that table, whereas D and trimming came from the DNA. The table shows about 100,000 clones, with over 80% occurring only once. This chain joins TRBV27 and TRBJ2-7; D remains ambiguous. The receptor's source is a human donor with active COVID-19. The donor label of this sample is uncertain. The sequencing input was peripheral blood. The CDR3 reads CASSLNLRPYEQYF. The CDR3 nucleotides read TGTGCCAGCAGTTTAAATCTCCGTCCCTACGAGCAGTACTTC.